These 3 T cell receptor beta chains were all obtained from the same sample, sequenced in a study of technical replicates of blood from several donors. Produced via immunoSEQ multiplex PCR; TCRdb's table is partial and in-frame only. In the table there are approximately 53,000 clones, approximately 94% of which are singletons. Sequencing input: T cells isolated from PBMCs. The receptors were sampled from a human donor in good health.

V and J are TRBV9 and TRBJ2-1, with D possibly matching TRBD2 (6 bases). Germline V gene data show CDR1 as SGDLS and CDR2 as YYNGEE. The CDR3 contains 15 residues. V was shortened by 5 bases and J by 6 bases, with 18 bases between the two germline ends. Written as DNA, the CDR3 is TGTGCCAGCAGTGGGCTGGGACTTCTAGGCAATGAGCAGTTCTTC. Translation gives CASSGLGLLGNEQFF.

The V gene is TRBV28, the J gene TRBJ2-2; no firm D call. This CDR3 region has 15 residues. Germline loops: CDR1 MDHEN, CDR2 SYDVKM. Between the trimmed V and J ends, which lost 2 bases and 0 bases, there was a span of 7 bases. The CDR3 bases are TGTGCCAGCAGTTTACCAGGCACGAACACCGGGGAGCTGTTTTTT. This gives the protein CASSLPGTNTGELFF.

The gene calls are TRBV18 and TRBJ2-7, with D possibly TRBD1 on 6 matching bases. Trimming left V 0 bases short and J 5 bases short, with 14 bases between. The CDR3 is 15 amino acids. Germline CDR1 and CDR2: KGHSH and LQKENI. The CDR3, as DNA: TGTGCCAGCTCACCACCGGTGGTCAGGGGACACGAGCAGTACTTC. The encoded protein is CASSPPVVRGHEQYF.